The T cell receptor beta chain described here comes from a study of T-cell reconstitution after alpha-beta-depleted transplantation in children. Broader study findings: About two months after transplant, alpha-beta T cells reportedly came from several hundred expanded graft clones. Counts and diversity of T cells one year after transplant came mostly from newly produced T cells. Surviving recipient T cells and thymic progenitors produced the high day-60 TCRbeta diversity seen in some patients.

This clonotype turned up a few times. The antigen is undetermined. Germline CDR1 reads SGDLS; CDR2 reads YYNGEE. The CDR3 runs 15 residues. With 0 bases clipped from V and 7 bases from J, the junction kept 3 bases outside the gene matches. Unique molecular identifiers featured in how the TCRbeta library was prepared. TCRdb reanalysed the PCR reads using MiXCR and keeps one entry per CDR3 protein. The top ten clones hold 27% of a sample with roughly 400,000 distinct CDR3 sequences, roughly two fifths of them seen once. This specimen consisted of PBMCs, obtained before TCRalphabeta/CD19-depleted stem cell transplant. The chain has TRBV9 and TRBJ1-6; TRBD1 matches at 8 bases. The receptor's source is a girl aged 2 to 9 with aplastic anemia, due to receive a stem cell transplant. CDR3 bases: TGTGCCAGCAGCGTAGGGGACAGGACGAATTCACCCCTCCACTTT. The encoded protein is CASSVGDRTNSPLHF.